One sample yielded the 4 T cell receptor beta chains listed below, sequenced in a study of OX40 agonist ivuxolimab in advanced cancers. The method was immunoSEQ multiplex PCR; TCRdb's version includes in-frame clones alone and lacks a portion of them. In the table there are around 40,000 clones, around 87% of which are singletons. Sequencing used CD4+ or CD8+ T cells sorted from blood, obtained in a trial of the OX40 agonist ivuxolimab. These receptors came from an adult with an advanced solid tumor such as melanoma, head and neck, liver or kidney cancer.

The CDR3 loop reads CSVALGLAGGNEQFF. DNA for the CDR3: TGCAGCGTTGCTCTCGGGTTAGCGGGAGGCAATGAGCAGTTCTTC. The chain uses TRBV29-1 and TRBJ2-1; 10 bases are a match to TRBD2. The V segment lost 4 bases and the J segment 6 bases; nucleotides outside the gene matches: 9. Per germline, CDR1 SQVTM and CDR2 ANQGSEA. The CDR3 loop spans 15 amino acids.

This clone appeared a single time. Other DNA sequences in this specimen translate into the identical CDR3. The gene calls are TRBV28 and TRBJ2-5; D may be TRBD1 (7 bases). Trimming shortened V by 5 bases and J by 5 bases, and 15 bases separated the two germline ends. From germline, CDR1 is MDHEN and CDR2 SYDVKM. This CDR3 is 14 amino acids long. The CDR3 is CASSVEGAGETQYF. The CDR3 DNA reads TGTGCCAGCAGTGTGGAGGGGGCGGGGGAGACCCAGTACTTC.

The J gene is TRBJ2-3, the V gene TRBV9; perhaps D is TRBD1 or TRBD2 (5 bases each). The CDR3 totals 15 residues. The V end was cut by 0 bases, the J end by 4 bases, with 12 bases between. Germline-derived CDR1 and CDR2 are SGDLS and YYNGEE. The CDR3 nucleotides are TGTGCCAGCAGCGTAGAGGGGCTAGCATCAGATACGCAGTATTTT. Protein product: CASSVEGLASDTQYF.

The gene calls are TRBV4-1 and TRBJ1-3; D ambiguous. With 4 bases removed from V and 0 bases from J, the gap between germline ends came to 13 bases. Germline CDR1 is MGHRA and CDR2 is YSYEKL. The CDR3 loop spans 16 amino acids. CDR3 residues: CASSLGRGDSGNTIYF. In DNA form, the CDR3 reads TGCGCCAGCAGCCTAGGACGCGGTGACTCTGGAAACACCATATATTTT.